The T cell receptor (beta chain) described here comes from a study of T cells in Graves' hyperthyroidism and ophthalmopathy. Study context: Prior to any treatment, at the point of initial diagnosis, peripheral blood was collected.

This CDR3 region has 18 residues. Germline-derived CDR1 and CDR2 are SGHTA and FQGNSA. V dropped 5 bases and J dropped 0; count of bases not matched to a gene: 10. Diagnoses were made from clinical symptoms, serum measures (thyroxine and TRAb), thyroid ultrasound and orbital computed tomography. Template material for amplifying TCR beta CDR3 regions consisted of RNA transcripts. HTBI primers were employed in a first-round RT-PCR of the TCR CDR3. In TCRdb, the multiplex PCR reads were re-called with MiXCR into one record per CDR3 protein. The repertoire holds about 560,000 distinct CDR3 sequences, with 16% as singletons.

The rearrangement joins TRBV7-2 to TRBJ2-1; 10 nucleotides align to TRBD2. Sequencing was done on a sample of blood. This clonotype originated in a woman under 30 with Graves' hyperthyroidism. CDR3: CASSTLAGGTSSYNEQFF. The CDR3 DNA is TGTGCCAGCAGCACCTTAGCGGGAGGAACGAGCTCCTACAATGAGCAGTTCTTC.